This T cell receptor (beta chain) was found in a study of T cells in localized non-small cell lung cancer. CDR3 size: 16 residues. Between the trimmed V and J ends, which lost 1 base and 2 bases, there was a span of 15 bases. Germline assignment: CDR1 SGHVS and CDR2 FNYEAQ. The protocol was immunoSEQ multiplex PCR, while the TCRdb copy is restricted to in-frame clones and leaves out a portion. The sample consists of some 22,000 clones, about four fifths of them appearing once. This receptor was obtained from a man aged 40 to 69 with stage II lung adenocarcinoma. The starting material was PBMCs, obtained before any cancer treatment. V and J are TRBV7-6 and TRBJ2-7; D gene unclear. The CDR3 sequence is CASSLGSEEETYEQYF. As DNA, the CDR3 is TGTGCCAGCAGCTTAGGATCTGAAGAGGAGACCTACGAGCAGTACTTC.